Listed below are T cell receptor beta chains from one sample, sequenced in a study of identical twins. Each CDR3 protein gets one entry after TCRdb re-called the 5' RACE reads with MiXCR. The repertoire consists of 650,000 to 750,000 distinct CDR3 sequences, with about 20% occurring once and the leading ten covering 4.3%. These data also formed part of another study, on T cells expressing NK-cell markers.

The sample comprised PBMCs. The receptor set was obtained from a woman between 18 and 29 years old in good health. The CDR3 runs from the conserved cysteine through the conserved F or W. D genes are given only for firm matches. Size tells how often a clone was seen (once, few, many) or the class of an expanded clone, and some rows leave it out.

v_gene	d_gene	abundance	j_gene	CDR3aa	CDR3nt
TRBV5-6	-	few	TRBJ2-5	CASSLASEGRRETQYF	TGTGCCAGCAGCTTGGCCTCGGAGGGGCGGCGGGAGACCCAGTACTTC
TRBV2	-	-	TRBJ2-7	CASSETIGYEQYF	TGTGCCAGCAGTGAAACGATAGGCTACGAGCAGTACTTC
TRBV5-6	-	few	TRBJ1-4	CASSLSGRNEKLFF	TGTGCCAGCAGCTTATCGGGCCGTAATGAAAAACTGTTTTTT
TRBV10-2	-	few	TRBJ2-7	CASSAFRTLSSYEQYF	TGCGCCAGCAGCGCGTTTAGGACCCTTTCCTCCTACGAGCAGTACTTC
TRBV29-1	-	few	TRBJ2-1	CSVPRGSEWNEQFF	TGCAGCGTCCCTCGGGGGAGCGAGTGGAATGAGCAGTTCTTC
TRBV25-1	TRBD1	-	TRBJ1-1	CASRGPGQGGRAFF	TGTGCCAGCAGAGGACCGGGACAGGGAGGTAGGGCTTTCTTT
TRBV10-3	TRBD2	-	TRBJ2-3	CAKTEAGVTDTQYF	TGTGCCAAGACCGAGGCGGGAGTAACAGATACGCAGTATTTT
TRBV29-1	-	-	TRBJ2-3	CSVASTDTQYF	TGCAGCGTGGCGAGCACAGATACGCAGTATTTT
TRBV5-5	TRBD1	few	TRBJ1-1	CASRWAQGPGTEAFF	TGTGCCAGCAGATGGGCACAGGGGCCGGGAACTGAAGCTTTCTTT
TRBV11-2	TRBD2	-	TRBJ2-5	CASSFGSGRIETQYF	TGTGCCAGCAGCTTCGGTAGCGGGAGAATAGAGACCCAGTACTTC
TRBV2	-	few	TRBJ2-5	CAPAAASQETQYF	TGTGCCCCCGCAGCGGCTTCCCAAGAGACCCAGTACTTC
TRBV29-1	-	-	TRBJ2-7	CSGSGLSGEQYF	TGCAGCGGCTCGGGGCTCTCGGGAGAGCAGTACTTC
TRBV12-3/TRBV12-4	-	-	TRBJ1-1	CASSYSNQAFF	TGTGCCAGCAGTTACAGTAATCAAGCTTTCTTT
TRBV20-1	TRBD2	few	TRBJ2-2	CSAREAGGPRTGELFF	TGCAGTGCTAGAGAAGCGGGGGGGCCTAGGACCGGGGAGCTGTTTTTT
TRBV6-2/TRBV6-3	-	-	TRBJ2-2	CASSYVFAGELFF	TGTGCCAGCAGTTACGTTTTCGCCGGGGAGCTGTTTTTT
TRBV2	-	few	TRBJ2-5	CASRGKLQETQYF	TGTGCCAGCAGGGGAAAACTCCAAGAGACCCAGTACTTC
TRBV7-8	TRBD2	-	TRBJ2-1	CASSSQTSGAAEQFF	TGTGCCAGCAGCTCCCAGACTAGCGGGGCAGCTGAGCAGTTCTTC
TRBV6-1	-	few	TRBJ1-1	CASTPPGANTEAFF	TGTGCCAGCACCCCCCCAGGGGCGAACACTGAAGCTTTCTTT
TRBV5-1	-	many	TRBJ1-5	CASSLDGNNQPQHF	TGCGCCAGCAGCTTGGACGGTAACAATCAGCCCCAGCATTTT
TRBV12-3/TRBV12-4	-	few	TRBJ2-1	CASLGRGHEQFF	TGTGCCAGTTTAGGACGTGGCCATGAGCAGTTCTTC
TRBV5-1	TRBD2	many	TRBJ2-1	CASSTGTSHNEQFF	TGCGCCAGCAGTACCGGGACTAGCCATAATGAGCAGTTCTTC
TRBV20-1	TRBD2	many	TRBJ2-3	CSASDSGGGTDTQYF	TGCAGTGCTAGCGATAGCGGGGGAGGCACAGATACGCAGTATTTT
TRBV9	-	-	TRBJ2-2	CASSVVLTGELFF	TGTGCCAGCAGCGTAGTTCTCACCGGGGAGCTGTTTTTT
TRBV20-1	TRBD1	few	TRBJ1-1	CSATSDRGRQAFF	TGCAGTGCAACCTCCGACAGGGGAAGACAAGCTTTCTTT
TRBV20-1	TRBD1	many	TRBJ2-4	CSASIAGGKNIQYF	TGCAGTGCTAGCATCGCAGGGGGAAAAAACATTCAGTACTTC
TRBV7-2	-	-	TRBJ1-2	CASSLDAGYGYTF	TGTGCCAGCAGCTTGGATGCCGGATATGGCTACACCTTC
TRBV12-3/TRBV12-4	TRBD1	few	TRBJ1-5	CASSPGQESNQPQHF	TGTGCCAGCAGCCCAGGACAGGAGAGCAATCAGCCCCAGCATTTT
TRBV20-1	-	-	TRBJ2-1	CSARGRDAYNEQFF	TGCAGTGCTAGAGGCAGGGATGCCTACAATGAGCAGTTCTTC
TRBV20-1	-	-	TRBJ2-7	CSARDPTKGGYEQYF	TGCAGTGCTAGAGATCCGACTAAGGGGGGCTACGAGCAGTACTTC
TRBV20-1	-	once	TRBJ2-2	CSAKTVNTGELFF	TGCAGTGCCAAGACAGTTAACACCGGGGAGCTGTTTTTT
TRBV19	TRBD1	-	TRBJ2-1	CASSIQGAKNGNEQFF	TGTGCCAGTAGTATTCAGGGGGCCAAGAACGGAAATGAGCAGTTCTTC
TRBV6-6	-	-	TRBJ2-5	CASSLRAWETQYF	TGTGCCAGCAGTCTAAGGGCTTGGGAGACCCAGTACTTC
TRBV20-1	TRBD1	few	TRBJ2-7	CSATRDRDISYEQYF	TGCAGTGCTACCCGGGACAGGGACATCTCCTACGAGCAGTACTTC